The 5 T cell receptor beta chains in this list originate from one sample, sequenced in a study of blood T cell repertoires in COVID-19. Some clones are missing from TCRdb's copy, which holds only in-frame ones; the method was immunoSEQ multiplex PCR. This table has 300,000 to 450,000 clones, 87% appearing once. Material for sequencing was PBMCs or T cells enriched from blood (not recorded which). All receptors derive from a woman under 40 who had recovered from COVID-19.

This chain joins TRBV7-9 and TRBJ1-4; 8 bases line up with TRBD1. V shed 6 bases and J 0 bases; nucleotides not matched to a gene: 9. The CDR3 covers 17 residues. Germline loops: CDR1 SEHNR, CDR2 FQNEAQ (reference sequence). CDR3 DNA: TGTGCCAGCAGTATGACAGGGGCCCCTGCAACTAATGAAAAACTGTTTTTT. Amino acids: CASSMTGAPATNEKLFF. The variable domain in full, with the rest retrieved from reference TRBV7-9 and TRBJ1-4, is DTGVSQNPRHKITKRGQNVTFRCDPISEHNRLYWYRQTLGQGPEFLTYFQNEAQLEKSRLLSDRFSAERPKGSFSTLEIQRTEQGDSAMYLCASSMTGAPATNEKLFFGSGTQLSVL.

The V gene is TRBV30, the J gene TRBJ1-4, with 10 bases that match TRBD1. This CDR3 comprises 15 residues. CDR1 is GTSNPN, CDR2 SVGIG, per germline (reference sequence). V shed 0 bases and J 7 bases; nucleotides not matched to a gene: 5. The CDR3 spells CAWSVGGQGGEKLFF. For the CDR3, the DNA is TGTGCCTGGAGTGTAGGAGGACAGGGGGGTGAAAAACTGTTTTTT.

V gene TRBV28 combines with J gene TRBJ2-7; the match to TRBD2 covers 13 bases. This CDR3 is built from 15 residues. The trim removed 7 bases at V and 4 bases at J, leaving 7 bases unmatched. CDR1 and CDR2 (germline): MDHEN, SYDVKM. Here the CDR3 reads CASNQGGLAGYEQYF. The CDR3 region has the DNA TGTGCCAGCAACCAAGGGGGACTAGCGGGGTACGAGCAGTACTTC.

The rearrangement links TRBV7-2 to TRBJ2-3; 12 bases align to TRBD2. With 5 bases clipped from V and 5 bases from J, the junction kept 8 bases outside the gene matches. This CDR3 has 16 amino acids. Germline loops: CDR1 SGHTA, CDR2 FQGNSA. The CDR3 nucleotides read TGTGCCAGCAGCCGTTCTAGCGGGGGGGCTTTAGATACGCAGTATTTT. Encoded protein: CASSRSSGGALDTQYF.

The gene calls are TRBV18 and TRBJ1-2, with 8 bases that match TRBD1. The CDR3 loop spans 15 amino acids. The J segment lost 3 bases and the V segment lost 3 bases, leaving 6 bases of the junction unmatched. Germline V gene data show CDR1 as KGHSH and CDR2 as LQKENI. CDR3 DNA: TGTGCCAGCTCACCCGCAGGGGGCGCCGACTATGGCTACACCTTC. Translation: CASSPAGGADYGYTF.